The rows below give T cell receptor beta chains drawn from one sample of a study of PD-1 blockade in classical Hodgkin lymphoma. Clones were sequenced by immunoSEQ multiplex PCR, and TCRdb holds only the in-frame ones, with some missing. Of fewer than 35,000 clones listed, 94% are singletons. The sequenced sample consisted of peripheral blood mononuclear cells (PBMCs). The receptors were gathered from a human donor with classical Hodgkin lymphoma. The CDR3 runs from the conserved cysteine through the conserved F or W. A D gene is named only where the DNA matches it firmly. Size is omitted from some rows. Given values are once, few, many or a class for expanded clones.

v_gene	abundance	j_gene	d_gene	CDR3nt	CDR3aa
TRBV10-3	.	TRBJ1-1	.	TGTGCCATCAGATCCCAGGCCCCTGGAGCTTTCTTT	CAIRSQAPGAFF
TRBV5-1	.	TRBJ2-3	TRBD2	TGCGCCAGCAGCTTTAGCGGGGAATGGACAGATACGCAGTATTTT	CASSFSGEWTDTQYF
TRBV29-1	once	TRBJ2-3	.	TGCAGCGTTGGGAGGACCCGCACAGATACGCAGTATTTT	CSVGRTRTDTQYF
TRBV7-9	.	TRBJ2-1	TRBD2	TGTGCCAGCAGCGTACCGGGACTAGCGGGCCGCTCCTACAATGAGCAGTTCTTC	CASSVPGLAGRSYNEQFF
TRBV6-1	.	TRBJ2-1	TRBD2	TGTGCCAGCAGTGAAGTTCTAGCGGGAGGTTTCTACAATGAGCAGTTCTTC	CASSEVLAGGFYNEQFF
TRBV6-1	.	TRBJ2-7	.	TGTGCCAGCAGTGAAGTAGTGGGACTTGCCTCCTACGAGCAGTACTTC	CASSEVVGLASYEQYF
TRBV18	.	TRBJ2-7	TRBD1	TGTGCCAGCTCACCACCGAGGAGGACAGGGGTACCCTACGAGCAGTACTTC	CASSPPRRTGVPYEQYF
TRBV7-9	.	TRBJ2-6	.	TGTGCCAGCAGCCGACAGGGGGCCAACGTCCTGACTTTC	CASSRQGANVLTF
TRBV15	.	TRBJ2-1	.	TGTGCCACCAGCAAAATGGGGGGAATGGGGCAGTTCTTC	CATSKMGGMGQFF
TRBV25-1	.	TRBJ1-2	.	TGTGCCAGCAGTGGCCCAGGGGCCCGGGGTTCTGTATCCTCCTTC	CASSGPGARGSVSSF
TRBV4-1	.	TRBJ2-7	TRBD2	TGCGCCAGCAGCCAAGTCCTAGCGGGAGTACCCTACGAGCAGTACTTC	CASSQVLAGVPYEQYF
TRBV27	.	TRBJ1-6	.	TGTGCCAGCAGTTCGGGGTCACCCCTCCACTTT	CASSSGSPLHF
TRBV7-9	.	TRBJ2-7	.	TGTGCCAGCAGCCAGCGAGAGGACAACTACGAGCAGTACTTC	CASSQREDNYEQYF
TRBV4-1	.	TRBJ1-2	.	TGCGCCAGCAGCCAAGATCCCAGGGCCAGAGGGAGATACTATGGCTACACCTTC	CASSQDPRARGRYYGYTF
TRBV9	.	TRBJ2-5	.	TGTGCCAGCAGCGTAGGGCGGTCCCAAGAGACCCAGTACTTC	CASSVGRSQETQYF
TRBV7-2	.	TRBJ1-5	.	TGTGCCAGCAGCTTCCGACCCAATCAGCCCCAGCATTTT	CASSFRPNQPQHF
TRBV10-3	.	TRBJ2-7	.	TGTGCCATCAGTGAAACCACAGGGAGCCACGAGCAGTACTTC	CAISETTGSHEQYF
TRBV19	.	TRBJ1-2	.	TGTGCCAGTAGCCCCGAGGGCGGTACCGTACCACCCCTCTTCTATGGCTACACCTTC	CASSPEGGTVPPLFYGYTF
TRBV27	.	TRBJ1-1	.	TGTGCCAGCAGTCTATTGGGACGGGCTGGCGACACTGAAGCTTTCTTT	CASSLLGRAGDTEAFF
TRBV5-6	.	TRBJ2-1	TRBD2	TGTGCCAGCATCCGAACTAGCGGGGGCGACAATGAGCAGTTCTTC	CASIRTSGGDNEQFF
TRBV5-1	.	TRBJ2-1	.	TGCGCCAGCAGCTTGCCACCTGACAATGAGCAGTTCTTC	CASSLPPDNEQFF
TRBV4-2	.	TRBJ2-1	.	TGTGCCAGCAGCCAAGAGGCGGTTAACTACAATGAGCAGTTCTTC	CASSQEAVNYNEQFF
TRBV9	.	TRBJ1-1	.	TGTGCCAGCAGCCGGGCGGGGTCGAACACTGAAGCTTTCTTT	CASSRAGSNTEAFF
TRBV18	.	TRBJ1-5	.	TGTGCCAGCTCACCGGCCGGGGTGTATGGCAATCAGCCCCAGCATTTT	CASSPAGVYGNQPQHF
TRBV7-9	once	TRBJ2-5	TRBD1	TGTGCCAGCAGCCCCGTCGGGACAGGGGTCGGAGAGACCCAGTACTTC	CASSPVGTGVGETQYF
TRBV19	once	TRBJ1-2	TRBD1	TGTGCCAGTAGTTCGCAGACAGGGCTAAACTATGGCTACACCTTC	CASSSQTGLNYGYTF
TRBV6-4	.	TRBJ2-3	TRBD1	TGTGCCAGCAGTTGGAAATACCGGGACAGGGGTGATACGCAGTATTTT	CASSWKYRDRGDTQYF
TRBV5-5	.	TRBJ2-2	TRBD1	TGTGCCACCTTCAGGGGGCAGGACACCGGGGAGCTGTTTTTT	CATFRGQDTGELFF
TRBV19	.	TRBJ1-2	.	TGTGCCAGTAGGGAGAGGGGAGTCGATGGCTACACCTTC	CASRERGVDGYTF
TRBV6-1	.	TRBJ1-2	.	TGTGCCAGCAGGAAGGGACCGGGAAGCTACACCTTC	CASRKGPGSYTF
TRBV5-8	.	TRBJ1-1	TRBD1	TGTGCCAGCAGCTTTAGACAGGGCCTCACTGAAGCTTTCTTT	CASSFRQGLTEAFF
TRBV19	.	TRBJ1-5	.	TGTGCCAGTAGTATAGGGGTGGGCAATCAGCCCCAGCATTTT	CASSIGVGNQPQHF
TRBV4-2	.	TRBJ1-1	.	TGTGCCAGCAGCCAAGTTGGTACGCCCCACTCGAGCACTGAAGCTTTCTTT	CASSQVGTPHSSTEAFF
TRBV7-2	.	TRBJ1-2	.	TGTGCCAGCAGCTCCTTCAGTAACTATGGCTACACCTTC	CASSSFSNYGYTF
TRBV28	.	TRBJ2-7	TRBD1	TGTGCCAGCAGTTCCCTACCGGGACAGGGTCTCTACGAGCAGTACTTC	CASSSLPGQGLYEQYF
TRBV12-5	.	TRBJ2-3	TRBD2	TGTGCTAGTGCCGCCATGGGACTAGTGACAGATACGCAGTATTTT	CASAAMGLVTDTQYF
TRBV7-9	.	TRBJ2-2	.	TGTGCCAGCAGCTTAGGGGATGGCAGACTGAACACCGGGGAGCTGTTTTTT	CASSLGDGRLNTGELFF
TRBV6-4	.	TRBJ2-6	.	TGTGCCAGCAGTGACAACTCTGGGGCCAACGTCCTGACTTTC	CASSDNSGANVLTF
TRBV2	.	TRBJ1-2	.	TGTGCCAGCAGTTACCTCACGGGTGGCTACACCTTC	CASSYLTGGYTF
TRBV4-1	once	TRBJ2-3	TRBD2	TGCGCCAGCACCCAAGATGGGGCGGGAGGGGTCACAGATACGCAGTATTTT	CASTQDGAGGVTDTQYF
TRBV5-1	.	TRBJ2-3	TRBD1	TGCGCCAGCAGCTCAGGACAGGGTGAAGATACGCAGTATTTT	CASSSGQGEDTQYF
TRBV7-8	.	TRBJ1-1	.	TGTGCCAGCAGCCTCCGGACAGTTCGCACTGAAGCTTTCTTT	CASSLRTVRTEAFF